Reported below is one TCR beta chain. Its antigen is not known. The repertoire was sequenced with immunoSEQ multiplex PCR; TCRdb's copy has only in-frame clones and lacks some. The sample shows 80,000 to 95,000 clones, around 90% of them seen only once. This entry belongs to a study of T cell responses to AZD1222 COVID-19 vaccine. Study-level points and caveats: AZD1222 recipients seropositive at baseline numbered only six or seven. It was only after the peak T cell response that any repertoires were sampled. Females made up more of the donors, who were largely white British, and clonal diversity may have come out too low.

CDR1 and CDR2 from the germline V gene are KGHDR and SFDVKD. The ends lost 9 bases at V and 10 bases at J; junction bases unmatched: 9. This CDR3 is built from 13 residues. This TCR came from an adult in good health. The specimen was peripheral blood, collected on day 0 of AZD1222 vaccination. The J gene is TRBJ2-1, the V gene TRBV24-1, with TRBD2 identical over 9 bases. Here the CDR3 reads CATRASGTGEQFF. As DNA, the CDR3 is TGTGCCACCCGGGCTAGCGGGACCGGCGAGCAGTTCTTC.